The 17 T cell receptor beta chains below all came from one sample that was sequenced in a study of beta chain features in type 1 diabetes. Regarding the study as a whole: Among patients with Type 1 diabetes, TCRB CDR3s were moderately but significantly shorter in every one of the four CD4+ subsets.

These receptors' targets are unknown. Expressed TCRB transcripts got sequenced, as all isolated RNA was reverse transcribed. Sequencing used immunoSEQ multiplex PCR; TCRdb keeps in-frame clones, though not all of them. The table includes 15,000 to 19,000 clones, more than 65% detected once. Sequencing used Tregs from blood. These receptors were collected from a man aged 25 to 40 with type 1 diabetes.

The gene calls are TRBV15 and TRBJ2-1, with TRBD2 identical over 8 bases. Germline values: CDR1 LNHNV, CDR2 YYDKDF (reference sequence). The CDR3 spans 15 residues. After removal of 6 bases from V and 4 bases from J, the junction contained 8 bases not matched to a gene. CDR3 amino acids: CATSAFSGDYNEQFF. The CDR3 DNA sequence: TGTGCCACCAGTGCCTTTAGCGGGGATTACAATGAGCAGTTCTTC.

In this sample, this clone turned up a few times. The chain carries TRBV5-8 and TRBJ1-6, with 9 bases that match TRBD1. This CDR3 spans 14 amino acids. CDR1 SGHTS and CDR2 YDEGEE come from the germline V gene. J lost 7 bases, V lost 1 base, and 0 bases had no gene match. CDR3 loop: CASSLTGGNSPLHF. The CDR3 DNA reads TGTGCCAGCAGCTTGACAGGGGGCAATTCACCCCTCCACTTT.

The chain employs TRBV12-5 and TRBJ1-1; D perhaps matches TRBD1 (5 bases). Germline CDR1 LGHNT, CDR2 FRNRAP. The CDR3 has 15 amino acids. With 6 bases removed from V and 1 base from J, the gap between germline ends came to 15 bases. CDR3 nucleotide sequence: TGTGCTAGTGGCCAGGCGTCAGGGTCGAACACTGAAGCTTTCTTT. Its protein is CASGQASGSNTEAFF.

The chain carries TRBV6-5 and TRBJ1-1; 7 nucleotides line up with TRBD1. Germline V gene data show CDR1 as MNHEY and CDR2 as SVGAGI. V shed 7 bases and J 11 bases; nucleotides not matched to a gene: 10. The CDR3 consists of 12 residues. CDR3 sequence (DNA): TGTGCCAGCAAAATGACAGGGACTCACGCTTTCTTT. Its protein product is CASKMTGTHAFF.

V gene TRBV4-2 combines with J gene TRBJ2-4, with D perhaps TRBD2 (6 bases). The V and J ends lost 0 bases and 0 bases respectively, with 9 bases between them. CDR1 and CDR2 (germline): LGHNA, YNFKEQ. CDR3 length equals 16 residues. CDR3: CASSQDPGAAKNIQYF. The CDR3 DNA reads TGTGCCAGCAGCCAAGATCCGGGAGCAGCCAAAAACATTCAGTACTTC.

This clone was seen a handful of times. The V and J genes are TRBV6-6 and TRBJ1-5; D ambiguous. The length of the CDR3 is 14 residues. V was pared by 2 bases and J by 5 bases, with 10 bases between. CDR1 and CDR2 from the germline V gene are MNHNY and SVGAGI (reference sequence). This CDR3 reads CASSYGGVDQPQHF. The CDR3 DNA is TGTGCCAGCAGTTACGGCGGGGTTGATCAGCCCCAGCATTTT.

V usage is TRBV6-6 and J usage is TRBJ2-5, with TRBD1 identical over 7 bases. V dropped 8 bases and J dropped 3; count of bases not matched to a gene: 6. The CDR3 runs 13 residues. CDR1 is MNHNY, CDR2 SVGAGI, per germline (reference sequence). CDR3 region: CASGTGEKETQYF. The CDR3 DNA reads as TGTGCCAGCGGAACAGGGGAAAAAGAGACCCAGTACTTC.

This rearrangement joins TRBV7-9 to TRBJ2-2; the match to TRBD2 covers 8 bases. J was trimmed by 5 bases and V by 4 bases; bases with no gene match: 6. Germline CDR1 reads SEHNR; CDR2 reads FQNEAQ (reference sequence). The CDR3 is 15 amino acids. CDR3 coding DNA: TGTGCCAGCAGCTCTTCGGGGGGGCAGACCGGGGAGCTGTTTTTT. As protein: CASSSSGGQTGELFF.

This clone has only one observation. CDR3 sequence: CASSYSSPPETQYF. Here the CDR3 DNA reads TGTGCCAGCAGTTACTCAAGCCCCCCGGAGACCCAGTACTTC. The chain links TRBV6-5 to TRBJ2-5; D uncertain. This CDR3 has 14 residues. CDR1 is MNHEY, CDR2 SVGAGI, per germline. Deletions cut 0 bases from V and 5 bases from J, with 10 bases between.

This clone is termed medium-sized (0.01 to 0.1%). CDR3 protein: CASRGLPPYNEQFF. The CDR3 nucleotides are TGTGCCAGCAGGGGACTACCTCCCTACAATGAGCAGTTCTTC. The gene calls are TRBV7-9 and TRBJ2-1; 7 positions match TRBD2. Germline loops: CDR1 SEHNR, CDR2 FQNEAQ (reference sequence). V shed 6 bases, J shed 2 bases, and the junction held 4 bases outside the gene matches. The CDR3 spans 14 residues.

V is TRBV30 and J is TRBJ1-1; 7 positions agree with TRBD1. Unmatched junction bases numbered 12, after V lost 2 bases and J lost 6 bases. Germline loops: CDR1 GTSNPN, CDR2 SVGIG (reference sequence). This CDR3 spans 15 amino acids. The CDR3 here is CAWSLDRDSGPEAFF. CDR3 in DNA: TGTGCCTGGAGTCTCGACCGGGACAGCGGACCTGAAGCTTTCTTT.

The V and J genes are TRBV5-1 and TRBJ2-1, with 8 nucleotides matching TRBD2. With V trimmed by 5 bases and J by 4 bases, 5 bases remained unmatched. Per the germline V gene, CDR1 is SGHRS and CDR2 is YFSETQ. The CDR3 extends over 14 amino acids. CDR3 coding DNA: TGCGCCAGCAGAAGCGGGGGACTATACAATGAGCAGTTCTTC. Translated, it gives CASRSGGLYNEQFF.

This clone was found once. The V and J genes are TRBV18 and TRBJ1-4; the match to TRBD1 covers 9 bases. In germline, CDR1 is KGHSH, CDR2 LQKENI. This CDR3 has 16 residues. Trimming took 3 bases from V and 4 from J; bases not matched to a gene: 6. CDR3 DNA: TGTGCCAGCTCACCCGGGACAGGGCTGGTTAATGAAAAACTGTTTTTT. The encoded protein is CASSPGTGLVNEKLFF.

CDR3 bases: TGTGCCAGCAGTTACCCGCGGACAGGGTCCGCGGCCCAGTACTTC. Its translation: CASSYPRTGSAAQYF. The V call is TRBV6-5, the J call TRBJ2-5; TRBD1 matches 8 bases. V shed 2 bases and J 9 bases; nucleotides not matched to a gene: 11. Germline lookup yields CDR1 MNHEY and CDR2 SVGAGI. The CDR3 covers 15 residues.

The chain has TRBV15 and TRBJ2-3, with 14 bases identical to TRBD2. The CDR3 totals 20 residues. J gave up 0 bases and V 0 bases, and 8 bases lay outside the gene matches. Germline CDR1 LNHNV, CDR2 YYDKDF (reference sequence). CDR3 region: CATSRDFHRLAGGSTDTQYF. The CDR3 DNA reads TGTGCCACCAGCAGAGATTTCCACCGACTAGCGGGAGGGAGCACAGATACGCAGTATTTT.

This chain links TRBV4-2 with TRBJ2-5; TRBD1 matches 8 bases. Germline V gives CDR1 LGHNA, CDR2 YNFKEQ. This CDR3 comprises 15 residues. V lost 0 bases and J lost 4; bases outside the gene matches: 4. The CDR3 sequence is CASSQEGDRGETQYF. The CDR3 DNA is TGTGCCAGCAGCCAAGAGGGAGACAGGGGAGAGACCCAGTACTTC.

In this sample, this clone turned up a few times. V usage is TRBV2 and J usage is TRBJ1-5; D not resolved. The CDR3 consists of 15 residues. Germline V gene lookup returns CDR1 SNHLY and CDR2 FYNNEI. V lost 4 bases and J 4 bases, leaving 14 bases between the germline ends. The CDR3, as DNA: TGTGCCAGCAGTGTTGCTAGTGCGCAGAATCAGCCCCAGCATTTT. Its translation: CASSVASAQNQPQHF.